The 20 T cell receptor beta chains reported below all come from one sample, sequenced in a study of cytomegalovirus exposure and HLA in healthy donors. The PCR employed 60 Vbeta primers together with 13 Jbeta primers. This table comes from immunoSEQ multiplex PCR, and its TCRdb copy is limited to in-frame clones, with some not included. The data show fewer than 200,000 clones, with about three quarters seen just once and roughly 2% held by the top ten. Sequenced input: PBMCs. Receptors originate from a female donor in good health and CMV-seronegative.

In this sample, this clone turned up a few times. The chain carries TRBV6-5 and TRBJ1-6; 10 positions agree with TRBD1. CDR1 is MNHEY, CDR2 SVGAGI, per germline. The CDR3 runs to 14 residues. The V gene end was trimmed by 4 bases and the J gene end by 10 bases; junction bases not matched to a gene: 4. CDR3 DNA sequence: TGTGCCAGCAGTTCCGGGACAGGGGAGTCACCCCTCCACTTT. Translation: CASSSGTGESPLHF.

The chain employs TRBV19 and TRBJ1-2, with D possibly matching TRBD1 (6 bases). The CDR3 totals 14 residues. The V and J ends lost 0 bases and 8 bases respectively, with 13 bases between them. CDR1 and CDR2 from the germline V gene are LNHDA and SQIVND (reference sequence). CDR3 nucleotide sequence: TGTGCCAGTAGTATAGACAGGGGTGCGGGCGGCTACACCTTC. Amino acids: CASSIDRGAGGYTF.

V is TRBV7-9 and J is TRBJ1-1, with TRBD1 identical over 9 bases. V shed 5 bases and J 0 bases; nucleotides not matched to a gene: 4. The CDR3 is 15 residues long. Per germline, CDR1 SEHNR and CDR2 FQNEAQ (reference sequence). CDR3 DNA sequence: TGTGCCAGCAGCCCACAGGGGGCCATGAACACTGAAGCTTTCTTT. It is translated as CASSPQGAMNTEAFF.

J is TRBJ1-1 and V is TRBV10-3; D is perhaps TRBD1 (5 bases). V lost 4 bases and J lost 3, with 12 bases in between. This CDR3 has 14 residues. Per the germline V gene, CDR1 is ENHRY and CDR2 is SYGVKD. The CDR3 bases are TGTGCCATCAGTGTTACGGGGGGTGACACTGAAGCTTTCTTT. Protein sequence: CAISVTGGDTEAFF.

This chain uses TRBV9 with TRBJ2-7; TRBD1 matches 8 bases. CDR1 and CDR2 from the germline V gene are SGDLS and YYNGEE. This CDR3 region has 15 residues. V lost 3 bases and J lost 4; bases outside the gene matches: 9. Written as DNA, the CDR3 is TGTGCCAGCAGCGGGCGCGGGACAGGCCATTACGAGCAGTACTTC. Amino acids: CASSGRGTGHYEQYF.

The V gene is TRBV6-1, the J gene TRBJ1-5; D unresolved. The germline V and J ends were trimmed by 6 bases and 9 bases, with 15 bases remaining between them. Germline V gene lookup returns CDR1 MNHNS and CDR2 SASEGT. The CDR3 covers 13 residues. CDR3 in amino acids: CASSAGLSRPQHF. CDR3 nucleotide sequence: TGTGCCAGCAGCGCGGGGTTATCGAGGCCCCAGCATTTT.

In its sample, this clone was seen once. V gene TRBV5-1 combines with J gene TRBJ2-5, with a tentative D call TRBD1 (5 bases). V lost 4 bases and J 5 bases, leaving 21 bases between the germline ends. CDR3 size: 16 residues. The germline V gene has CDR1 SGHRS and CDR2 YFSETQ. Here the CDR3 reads CASSLMLRDLGETQYF. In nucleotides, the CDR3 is TGCGCCAGCAGCCTAATGCTCAGGGATTTAGGGGAGACCCAGTACTTC.

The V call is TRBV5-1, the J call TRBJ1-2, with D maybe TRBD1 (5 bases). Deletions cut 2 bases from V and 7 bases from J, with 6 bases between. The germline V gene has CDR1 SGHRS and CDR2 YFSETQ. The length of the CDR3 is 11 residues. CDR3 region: CASSLGVGYTF. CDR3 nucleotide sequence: TGCGCCAGCAGCTTAGGGGTTGGCTACACCTTC.

The DNA of the CDR3 is TGTGCCAGCAGTGAAACGTCAGACACTGAAGCTTTCTTT. Its translation: CASSETSDTEAFF. This rearrangement joins TRBV2 to TRBJ1-1; D is undetermined. Trimming left V 2 bases short and J 3 bases short, with 7 bases between. This CDR3 contains 13 residues. Germline V gene sequence: CDR1 SNHLY, CDR2 FYNNEI.

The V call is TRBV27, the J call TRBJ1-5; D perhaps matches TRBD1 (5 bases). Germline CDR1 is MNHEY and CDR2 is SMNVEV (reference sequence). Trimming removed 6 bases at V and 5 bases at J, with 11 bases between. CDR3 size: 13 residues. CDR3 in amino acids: CASSRREDQPQHF. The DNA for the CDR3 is TGTGCCAGCAGCCGCAGGGAAGATCAGCCCCAGCATTTT.

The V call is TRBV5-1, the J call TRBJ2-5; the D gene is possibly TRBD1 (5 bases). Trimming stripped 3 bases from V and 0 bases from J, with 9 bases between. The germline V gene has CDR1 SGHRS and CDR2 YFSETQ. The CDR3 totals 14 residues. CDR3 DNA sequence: TGCGCCAGCAGCTCGAGACAGCACCAAGAGACCCAGTACTTC. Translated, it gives CASSSRQHQETQYF.

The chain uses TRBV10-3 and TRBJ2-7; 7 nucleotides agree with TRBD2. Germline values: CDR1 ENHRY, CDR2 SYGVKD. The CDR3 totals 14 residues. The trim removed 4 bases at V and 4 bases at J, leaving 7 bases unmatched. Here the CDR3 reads CAISGLASGYEQYF. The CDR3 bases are TGTGCCATCAGTGGACTAGCCAGCGGATACGAGCAGTACTTC.

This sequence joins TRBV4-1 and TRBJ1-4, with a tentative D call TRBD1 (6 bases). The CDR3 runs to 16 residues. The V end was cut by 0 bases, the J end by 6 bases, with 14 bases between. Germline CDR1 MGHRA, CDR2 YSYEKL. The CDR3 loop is CASSQEAGAVDEKLFF. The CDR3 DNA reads TGCGCCAGCAGCCAAGAGGCAGGGGCAGTTGATGAAAAACTGTTTTTT.

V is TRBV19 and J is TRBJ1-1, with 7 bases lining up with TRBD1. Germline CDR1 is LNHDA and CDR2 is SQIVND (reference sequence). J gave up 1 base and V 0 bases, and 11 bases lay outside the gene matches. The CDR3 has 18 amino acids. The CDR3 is CASSIDLYGGQRNTEAFF. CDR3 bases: TGTGCCAGTAGTATAGATCTGTACGGGGGACAGAGGAACACTGAAGCTTTCTTT.

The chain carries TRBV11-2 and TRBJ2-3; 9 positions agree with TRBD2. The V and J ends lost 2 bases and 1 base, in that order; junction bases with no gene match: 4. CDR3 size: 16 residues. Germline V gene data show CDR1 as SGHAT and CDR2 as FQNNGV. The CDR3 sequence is CASSLYERGGTDTQYF. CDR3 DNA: TGTGCCAGCAGCTTATATGAGCGGGGGGGCACAGATACGCAGTATTTT.

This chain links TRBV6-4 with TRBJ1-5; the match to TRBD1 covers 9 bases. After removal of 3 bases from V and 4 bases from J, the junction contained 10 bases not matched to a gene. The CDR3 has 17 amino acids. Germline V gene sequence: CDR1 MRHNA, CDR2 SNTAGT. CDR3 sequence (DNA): TGTGCCAGCAGTGAAGGGACAGGGCCCCTTAGGAATCAGCCCCAGCATTTT. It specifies CASSEGTGPLRNQPQHF.

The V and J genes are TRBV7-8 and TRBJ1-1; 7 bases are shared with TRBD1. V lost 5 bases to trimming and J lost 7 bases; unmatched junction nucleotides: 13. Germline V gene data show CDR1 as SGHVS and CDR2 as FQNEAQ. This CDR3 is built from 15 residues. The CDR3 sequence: CASSLADRLKGEAFF. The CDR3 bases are TGTGCCAGCAGCCTTGCGGACAGGTTGAAGGGTGAAGCTTTCTTT.

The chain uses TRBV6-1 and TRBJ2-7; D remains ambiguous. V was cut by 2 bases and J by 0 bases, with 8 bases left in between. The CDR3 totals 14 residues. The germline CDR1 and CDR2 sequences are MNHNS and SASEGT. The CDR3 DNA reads TGTGCCAGCAGTGAACCGCCGGGCTCCTACGAGCAGTACTTC. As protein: CASSEPPGSYEQYF.

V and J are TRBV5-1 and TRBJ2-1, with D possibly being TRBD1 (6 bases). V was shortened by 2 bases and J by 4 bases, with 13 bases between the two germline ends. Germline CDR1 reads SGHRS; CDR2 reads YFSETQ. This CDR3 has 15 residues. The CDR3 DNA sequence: TGCGCCAGCAGCTTTGGGGGCCTCCTTTACAATGAGCAGTTCTTC. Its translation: CASSFGGLLYNEQFF.

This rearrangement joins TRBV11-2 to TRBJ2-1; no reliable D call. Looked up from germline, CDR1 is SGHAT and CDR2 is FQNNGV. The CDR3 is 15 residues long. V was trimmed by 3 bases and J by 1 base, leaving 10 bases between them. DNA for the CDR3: TGTGCCAGCAGCTTTGGATTGAGGTCCTACAATGAGCAGTTCTTC. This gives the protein CASSFGLRSYNEQFF.